The T cell receptor beta chain described here comes from a study of monozygotic twins with inflammatory bowel disease. In the case of this clonotype: As yet, its antigen is unknown.

It was about 4,000 ng of total RNA that each TCR library used. One entry per CDR3 protein, without DNA, is what TCRdb gives after re-calling the 5' RACE reads. Its table records approximately 110,000 distinct CDR3 sequences. Study-level findings and limits: IBD patients showed reduced TCRbeta diversity (inverse Simpson) versus healthy co-twins.

The CDR3 runs 13 residues. Sequenced input: blood. The rearrangement uses TRBV12-3 or TRBV12-4 and TRBJ2-2. The source is a human donor with ulcerative colitis or Crohn's disease, or a healthy co-twin of an affected twin (not recorded which). This CDR3 is CASSLANTGELFF.